One and the same sample provided the 23 T cell receptor beta chains below, sequenced in a study of blood T cell repertoires in COVID-19. The table came from immunoSEQ multiplex PCR; TCRdb's copy has only in-frame clones and leaves some out. The sample gives 100,000 or so clones, about 86% of which show up once; roughly two fifths is in the top ten. Sequencing input: peripheral blood. Every receptor here comes from a man older than 75 with acute or convalescent COVID-19.

The CDR3 DNA is TGTGCCAGCCACCGGGGCTCCTACAATGAGCAGTTCTTC. Its protein is CASHRGSYNEQFF. The chain recombines TRBV12-3 or TRBV12-4 with TRBJ2-1, with D tentatively TRBD2 (5 bases). Between the trimmed V and J ends, which lost 8 bases and 0 bases, there was a span of 8 bases. The CDR3 length is 13 residues.

The chain couples TRBV6-5 to TRBJ2-1, with no clear D. This CDR3 spans 14 amino acids. Trimming pared 0 bases from V and 0 bases from J, leaving 3 bases between. Germline values: CDR1 MNHEY, CDR2 SVGAGI. CDR3 DNA: TGTGCCAGCAGTTACTCCTACTCCTACAATGAGCAGTTCTTC. Protein product: CASSYSYSYNEQFF.

The chain has TRBV5-8 and TRBJ1-6; D gene uncertain. Germline V gene data show CDR1 as SGHTS and CDR2 as YDEGEE. The CDR3 runs 12 residues. V gave up 6 bases and J gave up 7 bases, with 8 bases separating them. This CDR3 is CASTVVNSPLHF. Written as DNA, the CDR3 is TGTGCCAGCACGGTCGTCAATTCACCCCTCCACTTT.

V gene TRBV19 combines with J gene TRBJ2-3, with D perhaps TRBD2 (6 bases). This CDR3 has 15 residues. Germline-derived CDR1 and CDR2 are LNHDA and SQIVND (reference sequence). V was shortened by 5 bases and J by 0 bases, with 12 bases between the two germline ends. The chain's CDR3 is CASSRSGTSTDTQYF. DNA for the CDR3: TGTGCCAGTAGTCGATCCGGGACTAGCACAGATACGCAGTATTTT.

The chain joins TRBV14 to TRBJ2-1; 9 nucleotides match TRBD2. This CDR3 region has 14 residues. The V gene's germline CDR1 is SGHDN and CDR2 FVKESK. Trimming removed 11 bases from V and 3 bases from J; junction bases left unmatched: 8. The CDR3 region has the DNA TGTGCCTCCCCTAGCGGGGAGATCTACAATGAGCAGTTCTTC. Translated, it gives CASPSGEIYNEQFF.

This clone was counted a single time. The rearrangement links TRBV7-6 to TRBJ1-4; no clear D. Trimming took off 5 bases at V and 0 bases at J, with 10 bases between the two ends. The CDR3 totals 15 residues. Germline V gene sequence: CDR1 SGHVS, CDR2 FNYEAQ. CDR3 in amino acids: CASSRNSATNEKLFF. As DNA, the CDR3 is TGTGCCAGCAGCCGAAACAGTGCAACTAATGAAAAACTGTTTTTT.

The V call is TRBV28, the J call TRBJ2-7, with a tentative D call TRBD1 (6 bases). CDR1 is MDHEN, CDR2 SYDVKM, per germline. V gave up 6 bases and J gave up 1 base, with 10 bases separating them. The CDR3 runs to 13 residues. The DNA for the CDR3 is TGTGCCAGCAGACCCGGACAGTCCTACGAGCAGTACTTC. The encoded protein is CASRPGQSYEQYF.

This chain uses TRBV9 with TRBJ2-2; TRBD1 might be the D (5 bases). V dropped 6 bases and J dropped 1 base, with 10 bases sitting between them. Germline V CDR1 and CDR2: SGDLS, YYNGEE. This CDR3 has 14 amino acids. The CDR3 protein is CASTRQRNTGELFF. In nucleotides, the CDR3 is TGTGCCAGCACTCGACAGAGGAACACCGGGGAGCTGTTTTTT.

V is TRBV5-1 and J is TRBJ2-1; possibly TRBD2 for D (5 bases). V gave up 4 bases and J gave up 4 bases, with 18 bases separating them. This CDR3 comprises 16 residues. Per the germline V gene, CDR1 is SGHRS and CDR2 is YFSETQ. The CDR3 loop reads CASSTDFWMRYNEQFF. Written as DNA, the CDR3 is TGCGCCAGCAGCACGGACTTTTGGATGAGATACAATGAGCAGTTCTTC.

This chain connects TRBV6-5 to TRBJ1-3; possibly TRBD1 for D (5 bases). V lost 7 bases and J lost 13, with 17 bases in between. Germline CDR1 reads MNHEY; CDR2 reads SVGAGI. The CDR3 sequence is 12 residues long. CDR3 nucleotides: TGTGCCAGCACCTTAGGACACCTGCAAATATATTTT. Residues: CASTLGHLQIYF.

The gene calls are TRBV29-1 and TRBJ1-1; unclear D gene. V was clipped by 3 bases and J by 2 bases, with 7 bases between them. The germline V gene has CDR1 SQVTM and CDR2 ANQGSEA. The CDR3 has 12 residues. Written as DNA, the CDR3 is TGCAGCGTTGATCGAGCAAACACTGAAGCTTTCTTT. This encodes CSVDRANTEAFF.

The chain combines TRBV7-2 with TRBJ2-3; 7 nucleotides match TRBD2. Looked up from germline, CDR1 is SGHTA and CDR2 is FQGNSA. Germline trimming cut 1 base from V and 2 bases from J; bases unmatched to any gene: 6. The CDR3 contains 16 residues. The CDR3 protein is CASSLGRGRVTDTQYF. For the CDR3, the DNA is TGTGCCAGCAGCTTAGGAAGAGGGAGGGTCACAGATACGCAGTATTTT.

The CDR3 spells CASSPQTGESEKLFF. DNA of the CDR3: TGTGCCAGCAGCCCACAGACAGGCGAAAGTGAAAAACTGTTTTTT. The chain couples TRBV7-9 to TRBJ1-4, with D possibly TRBD1 on 6 matching bases. The CDR3 is 15 residues long. Germline CDR1 reads SEHNR; CDR2 reads FQNEAQ (reference sequence). The ends were cut back, 5 bases at V and 7 bases at J, with 17 bases in the middle. Complete variable domain (other parts from reference TRBV7-9 and TRBJ1-4): DTGVSQNPRHKITKRGQNVTFRCDPISEHNRLYWYRQTLGQGPEFLTYFQNEAQLEKSRLLSDRFSAERPKGSFSTLEIQRTEQGDSAMYLCASSPQTGESEKLFFGSGTQLSVL.

The gene calls are TRBV2 and TRBJ1-1; the D gene is possibly TRBD1 (5 bases). V dropped 4 bases and J dropped 5 bases, with 17 bases sitting between them. Looked up from germline, CDR1 is SNHLY and CDR2 is FYNNEI. This CDR3 is built from 15 residues. The CDR3 reads CASSVGGTDGTEAFF. The CDR3 nucleotides are TGTGCCAGCAGTGTAGGCGGGACGGATGGGACTGAAGCTTTCTTT.

The chain's CDR3 is CASSSNQAGGWTGELFF. CDR3 in DNA: TGCGCCAGCAGCTCCAACCAAGCGGGAGGGTGGACCGGGGAGCTGTTTTTT. The rearrangement links TRBV5-1 to TRBJ2-2; 10 positions match TRBD2. Germline lookup yields CDR1 SGHRS and CDR2 YFSETQ. The CDR3 loop spans 17 amino acids. The V segment lost 3 bases and the J segment 5 bases; nucleotides outside the gene matches: 10.

This clone showed up just once. CDR3 sequence reads: CASSHLTGLTNEKLFF. CDR3 in DNA: TGTGCCAGCAGCCACCTTACAGGGTTAACTAATGAAAAACTGTTTTTT. The chain has TRBV14 and TRBJ1-4; D is possibly TRBD1 (6 bases). Germline V lookup: CDR1 SGHDN, CDR2 FVKESK. The CDR3 runs 16 residues. Trimming left V 3 bases short and J 1 base short, with 12 bases between.

This chain joins TRBV7-2 and TRBJ1-1; D is possibly TRBD1 (6 bases). The V gene's germline CDR1 is SGHTA and CDR2 FQGNSA. The CDR3 runs to 15 residues. V shed 1 base and J shed 5 bases, with 14 bases lying between them. The CDR3 region has the DNA TGTGCCAGCAGCTTAGAGCTGACTCAGGGGACTGAAGCTTTCTTT. It translates to CASSLELTQGTEAFF.

This clone was seen a handful of times. The V gene is TRBV6-5, the J gene TRBJ1-1, with 8 nucleotides matching TRBD1. J lost 5 bases, V lost 2 bases, and 4 bases had no gene match. CDR3 size: 14 residues. Per the germline V gene, CDR1 is MNHEY and CDR2 is SVGAGI. The CDR3 DNA sequence: TGTGCCAGCAGTTACATTCAGGGGGCAACTGAAGCTTTCTTT. This codes for CASSYIQGATEAFF.

Notes on this clone: Distinct nucleotide sequences in the sample also encode this CDR3. The J gene is TRBJ1-5, the V gene TRBV30; D uncertain. This CDR3 spans 13 amino acids. V lost 2 bases to trimming and J lost 1 base, with 6 bases between them. Germline V CDR1 and CDR2: GTSNPN, SVGIG (reference sequence). The CDR3 loop is CAWSSGSNQPQHF. CDR3 nucleotides: TGTGCCTGGAGTTCGGGGAGCAATCAGCCCCAGCATTTT.

The CDR3 sequence: CASLYANEQFF. Here the CDR3 DNA reads TGTGCCAGCCTATATGCCAATGAGCAGTTCTTC. The gene calls are TRBV2 and TRBJ2-1; no clear D. Germline lookup yields CDR1 SNHLY and CDR2 FYNNEI. V lost 8 bases, J lost 6 bases, and 8 bases lay in between. The CDR3 runs to 11 residues.

This clone has only a few counts. The chain combines TRBV7-3 with TRBJ1-1; unclear D gene. The ends were cut back, 2 bases at V and 1 base at J, with 8 bases in the middle. CDR1 and CDR2 (germline): SGHTA, FQGTGA. The CDR3 covers 14 residues. CDR3 bases: TGTGCCAGCAGCTTAGGGCCGGCGAACACTGAAGCTTTCTTT. Amino acids: CASSLGPANTEAFF. Variable domain in full (rest from reference TRBV7-3 and TRBJ1-1): GAGVSQTPSNKVTEKGKYVELRCDPISGHTALYWYRQSLGQGPEFLIYFQGTGAADDSGLPNDRFFAVRPEGSVSTLKIQRTERGDSAVYLCASSLGPANTEAFFGQGTRLTVV.

V is TRBV21-1 and J is TRBJ2-7; the tabulated D call, TRBD2, remains unverified against the DNA. TRBV21-1 is an annotated pseudogene. The CDR3 spans 17 residues. CDR3: CASSKILGSGDFYEQYF. The CDR3, as DNA: TGTGCCAGCAGCAAAATATTGGGTAGCGGAGACTTCTACGAGCAGTACTTC.

This clone was seen once. The chain has TRBV2 and TRBJ2-7, with D hard to call. V was cut by 6 bases and J by 0 bases, with 9 bases left in between. Germline V CDR1 and CDR2: SNHLY, FYNNEI. This CDR3 has 13 residues. The CDR3 reads CASRRIYSYEQYF. CDR3 in DNA: TGTGCCAGCAGGAGGATCTACTCCTACGAGCAGTACTTC.